One sample yielded the 16 T cell receptor beta chains listed below, sequenced in a study of shared clonotypes between healthy human individuals. Method: immunoSEQ multiplex PCR; TCRdb's copy keeps in-frame clones and lacks some. The table has more than 150,000 clones, about 66% seen once. Specimen: memory CD4+ T cells sorted from blood. Documented subset: CD45RA-negative fraction. The receptors derive from a man aged 30 to 45 in good health.

V usage is TRBV29-1 and J usage is TRBJ1-2; 10 nucleotides match TRBD1. Germline trimming cut 5 bases from V and 8 bases from J; bases unmatched to any gene: 5. The CDR3 has 12 residues. The germline V gene encodes CDR1 SQVTM and CDR2 ANQGSEA. The CDR3 DNA sequence: TGCAGCGTTACGGGACAGGGGTACGGCTACACCTTC. Translating gives CSVTGQGYGYTF.

This clone has only a few counts. This rearrangement joins TRBV5-8 to TRBJ2-7; a possible D gene is TRBD2 (5 bases). Germline CDR1 is SGHTS and CDR2 is YDEGEE. There are 14 residues in the CDR3. V gave up 6 bases and J gave up 5 bases, with 18 bases separating them. The CDR3: CASTARAPRDEQYF. The CDR3, as DNA: TGTGCCAGCACGGCTAGGGCACCGCGGGACGAGCAGTACTTC.

The chain uses TRBV5-4 and TRBJ2-5; the D is unclear. With 4 bases removed from V and 5 bases from J, the gap between germline ends came to 12 bases. The CDR3 loop spans 13 amino acids. The germline V gene has CDR1 SGHNT and CDR2 YYREEE (reference sequence). The CDR3: CASSPYDGETQYF. CDR3 bases: TGTGCCAGCAGCCCCTACGATGGTGAGACCCAGTACTTC.

The J gene is TRBJ2-6, the V gene TRBV11-2; a possible D gene is TRBD2 (5 bases). The CDR3 sequence is 15 residues long. CDR1 is SGHAT, CDR2 FQNNGV, per germline. The V gene lost 6 bases and the J gene lost 1 base, with 10 bases spanning the gap. The CDR3: CASSQGSSGANVLTF. CDR3 DNA sequence: TGTGCCAGCAGTCAAGGGAGTTCTGGGGCCAACGTCCTGACTTTC.

The chain carries TRBV28 and TRBJ1-2; D not resolved. Trimming cost V 1 base and J 3 bases, with 12 bases left between them. Looked up from germline, CDR1 is MDHEN and CDR2 is SYDVKM. The CDR3 spans 15 residues. Written as DNA, the CDR3 is TGTGCCAGCAGTTTATACGCGGGTTACGACTATGGCTACACCTTC. This sequence encodes CASSLYAGYDYGYTF.

This chain links TRBV7-2 with TRBJ1-2; 10 bases agree with TRBD1. This CDR3 is built from 15 residues. V gave up 5 bases and J gave up 2 bases; unmatched junction bases: 5. The germline V gene encodes CDR1 SGHTA and CDR2 FQGNSA. The DNA of the CDR3 is TGTGCCAGCAGCCCGACGGGACAGGGGAACTATGGCTACACCTTC. As protein: CASSPTGQGNYGYTF.

The rearrangement joins TRBV5-6 to TRBJ2-7; 7 bases line up with TRBD2. V lost 1 base, J lost 4 bases, and 5 bases stayed unmatched. Germline V gene data show CDR1 as SGHDT and CDR2 as YYEEEE. This CDR3 comprises 14 residues. CDR3 residues: CASSLRGVSYEQYF. The CDR3 region has the DNA TGTGCCAGCAGCTTGCGGGGGGTCAGTTACGAGCAGTACTTC.

V usage is TRBV7-6 and J usage is TRBJ2-1; 9 bases are shared with TRBD2. This CDR3 is built from 17 residues. Germline V gives CDR1 SGHVS, CDR2 FNYEAQ. The V segment lost 5 bases and the J segment 8 bases; nucleotides outside the gene matches: 16. CDR3 loop: CASSPRGRLAVLDEQFF. The CDR3 DNA follows: TGTGCCAGCAGCCCTAGGGGGCGACTAGCGGTTTTAGATGAGCAGTTCTTC.

This rearrangement joins TRBV28 to TRBJ2-2, with D hard to call. This CDR3 is built from 11 residues. Trimming left V 4 bases short and J 4 bases short, with 1 base between. In germline, CDR1 is MDHEN, CDR2 SYDVKM. Here the CDR3 DNA reads TGTGCCAGCAGTTCCACCGGGGAGCTGTTTTTT. Translation: CASSSTGELFF.

The V and J genes are TRBV6-5 and TRBJ1-2; no clear D. The CDR3 spans 13 residues. V lost 4 bases and J 5 bases, leaving 11 bases between the germline ends. Germline V CDR1 and CDR2: MNHEY, SVGAGI. The CDR3 loop reads CASSSPRMYGYTF. The DNA for the CDR3 is TGTGCCAGCAGTTCCCCACGGATGTATGGCTACACCTTC.

This clone showed up many times. The chain combines TRBV28 with TRBJ1-2; D not resolved. Germline V gene sequence: CDR1 MDHEN, CDR2 SYDVKM. The CDR3 consists of 14 residues. The V gene lost 1 base and the J gene lost 8 bases, with 14 bases spanning the gap. The CDR3 region has the DNA TGTGCCAGCAGTTTATACAGCGTCGGGCCCGGCTACACCTTC. As protein: CASSLYSVGPGYTF.

The chain is built from TRBV14 and TRBJ1-2; 11 nucleotides align to TRBD1. This CDR3 comprises 15 residues. J was trimmed by 4 bases and V by 4 bases; bases with no gene match: 5. The germline V gene encodes CDR1 SGHDN and CDR2 FVKESK. CDR3 in amino acids: CASSLGTGGFYGYTF. The CDR3 nucleotides read TGTGCCAGCAGCCTCGGGACAGGGGGATTCTATGGCTACACCTTC.

The chain couples TRBV5-1 to TRBJ2-7, with 8 bases matching TRBD1. Per germline, CDR1 SGHRS and CDR2 YFSETQ. V lost 2 bases and J lost 2; bases outside the gene matches: 6. CDR3 length equals 15 residues. CDR3 sequence reads: CASSLRTGPTYEQYF. The CDR3 region has the DNA TGCGCCAGCAGCTTAAGGACAGGGCCGACCTACGAGCAGTACTTC.

The chain couples TRBV11-2 to TRBJ2-7; D gene ambiguous. Germline CDR1 SGHAT, CDR2 FQNNGV. V was cut by 2 bases and J by 4 bases, with 21 bases left in between. CDR3 length equals 17 residues. DNA of the CDR3: TGTGCCAGCAGCTTATACCCCTCTAGACAAAATAAATACGAGCAGTACTTC. This encodes CASSLYPSRQNKYEQYF. The variable domain in full, with the rest retrieved from reference TRBV11-2 and TRBJ2-7, is EAGVAQSPRYKIIEKRQSVAFWCNPISGHATLYWYQQILGQGPKLLIQFQNNGVVDDSQLPKDRFSAERLKGVDSTLKIQPAKLEDSAVYLCASSLYPSRQNKYEQYFGPGTRLTVT.

This chain joins TRBV7-2 and TRBJ2-7; TRBD2 might be the D (7 bases). Trimming removed 4 bases at V and 0 bases at J, with 16 bases between. CDR1 and CDR2 (germline): SGHTA, FQGNSA. This CDR3 is 16 amino acids long. The CDR3 DNA reads as TGTGCCAGCAGCTCTATAGGGGGACTAAGCTCCTACGAGCAGTACTTC. Its protein product is CASSSIGGLSSYEQYF.

The chain carries TRBV2 and TRBJ2-1; D ambiguous. Trimming pared 2 bases from V and 6 bases from J, leaving 11 bases between. CDR3 length: 14 amino acids. The V gene's germline CDR1 is SNHLY and CDR2 FYNNEI. Here the CDR3 reads CASSERSGRNEQFF. As DNA, the CDR3 is TGTGCCAGCAGTGAAAGGTCCGGGCGCAATGAGCAGTTCTTC.